The next 22 T cell receptor beta chains were all read from a single sample in a study of T-cell reconstitution after alpha-beta-depleted transplantation in children. It was with unique molecular identifiers that the TCRbeta library was prepared. TCRdb ran MiXCR on the PCR reads and lists one entry per CDR3 protein. The table has about 600,000 distinct CDR3 sequences, roughly 24% seen once. The specimen was PBMCs, mostly from graft donor cells, collected 360 days after TCRalphabeta/CD19-depleted stem cell transplant. The receptors derive from a boy in the first two years of life who had a stem cell transplant for acute myeloid leukemia, so the T cells may come from the graft donor.

This sequence joins TRBV29-1 and TRBJ2-7; tentatively, D is TRBD2 (7 bases). Germline V gene data show CDR1 as SQVTM and CDR2 as ANQGSEA. V was pared by 4 bases and J by 0 bases, with 16 bases between. This CDR3 comprises 15 residues. This CDR3 reads CSVVWGGWSSYEQYF. CDR3 nucleotide sequence: TGCAGCGTTGTCTGGGGGGGCTGGAGCTCCTACGAGCAGTACTTC.

CDR3 sequence (DNA): TGTGCCAGCAGCGCCCCGACTAGCGGGGGGGCCGGCACAGATACGCAGTATTTT. This translates into CASSAPTSGGAGTDTQYF. The chain employs TRBV5-4 and TRBJ2-3; 14 positions match TRBD2. Germline V gene lookup returns CDR1 SGHNT and CDR2 YYREEE (reference sequence). The CDR3 is made up of 18 amino acids. V lost 4 bases, J lost 1 base, and 8 bases stayed unmatched.

This clonotype was counted many times. This sequence joins TRBV20-1 and TRBJ2-3, with D possibly matching TRBD1 (5 bases). CDR1 is DFQATT and CDR2 is SNEGSKA in the germline V gene (reference sequence). Trimming removed 3 bases at V and 3 bases at J, with 10 bases between. The CDR3 is 13 amino acids. CDR3 amino acids: CSASRQNTDTQYF. CDR3 bases: TGCAGTGCTAGCCGACAGAATACAGATACGCAGTATTTT.

This clonotype was counted between two and nine times. The chain uses TRBV5-6 and TRBJ2-7; the D gene is possibly TRBD1 (6 bases). This CDR3 has 12 residues. Trimming took off 2 bases at V and 6 bases at J, with 9 bases between the two ends. Germline lookup yields CDR1 SGHDT and CDR2 YYEEEE. The CDR3 is CASSFQGFEQYV. CDR3 DNA: TGTGCCAGCAGCTTCCAGGGGTTCGAGCAGTACGTC.

This clonotype came up many times. V gene TRBV12-3 or TRBV12-4 combines with J gene TRBJ2-2, with TRBD2 identical over 8 bases. The CDR3 totals 14 residues. V was pared by 10 bases and J by 5 bases, with 9 bases of the junction left unmatched. DNA for the CDR3: TGTGCCATCTCGGGACTAGGGTCGACCGGGGAGCTGTTTTTT. Its translation is CAISGLGSTGELFF.

This clonotype was detected only a few times. The chain recombines TRBV4-3 with TRBJ1-1; D remains unclear. Trimming took off 3 bases at V and 1 base at J, with 12 bases between the two ends. The germline CDR1 and CDR2 sequences are LGHNA and YSLEER. CDR3 size: 15 residues. CDR3 nucleotide sequence: TGCGCCAGCAGCCAGGACTTGGACGGGAACACTGAAGCTTTCTTT. Amino acid sequence: CASSQDLDGNTEAFF.

This clonotype has at least ten counts. This rearrangement joins TRBV11-2 to TRBJ1-3; no clear D gene. The CDR3 runs 13 residues. Trimming pared 7 bases from V and 2 bases from J, leaving 9 bases between. Germline V gene sequence: CDR1 SGHAT, CDR2 FQNNGV. The chain's CDR3 is CASTSTAGNTIYF. For the CDR3, the DNA is TGTGCCAGCACTTCAACGGCTGGAAACACCATATATTTT.

This clonotype has only a few counts. The V call is TRBV20-1, the J call TRBJ2-2; 9 bases match TRBD2. Trimming took 5 bases from V and 6 from J; bases not matched to a gene: 10. CDR1 and CDR2 from the germline V gene are DFQATT and SNEGSKA (reference sequence). The CDR3 sequence is 15 residues long. CDR3 sequence reads: CSALLAGARAGELFF. The CDR3 DNA is TGCAGTGCTCTTTTAGCGGGGGCGCGAGCCGGGGAGCTGTTTTTT.

The V and J genes are TRBV20-1 and TRBJ2-7; TRBD1 matches 7 bases. The ends lost 3 bases at V and 5 bases at J; junction bases unmatched: 4. The germline V gene encodes CDR1 DFQATT and CDR2 SNEGSKA (reference sequence). The length of the CDR3 is 12 residues. The CDR3, as DNA: TGCAGTGCTAGTCTTGGGACAGACGAGCAGTACTTC. It yields the protein CSASLGTDEQYF.

The V and J genes are TRBV20-1 and TRBJ2-5; 9 bases line up with TRBD2. J gave up 5 bases and V 5 bases, and 12 bases lay outside the gene matches. Germline lookup yields CDR1 DFQATT and CDR2 SNEGSKA (reference sequence). This CDR3 has 15 residues. The CDR3 bases are TGCAGTGCTGAGGGGACTAGCCGTTCCTTTGAGACCCAGTACTTC. It is translated as CSAEGTSRSFETQYF.

The chain has TRBV20-1 and TRBJ2-5; 12 bases line up with TRBD2. CDR1 DFQATT and CDR2 SNEGSKA come from the germline V gene (reference sequence). The CDR3 contains 14 residues. V gave up 3 bases and J gave up 5 bases; unmatched junction bases: 4. CDR3 nucleotide sequence: TGCAGTGCTAGTCGTGGGACTAGCGGGGAGACCCAGTACTTC. This translates into CSASRGTSGETQYF.

Only a few counts were recorded for this clonotype. V gene TRBV7-9 combines with J gene TRBJ2-5; D gene unclear. Germline V CDR1 and CDR2: SEHNR, FQNEAQ (reference sequence). V was cut by 5 bases and J by 2 bases, with 12 bases left in between. The CDR3 contains 14 residues. The CDR3 loop is CASSRKPFQETQYF. The CDR3 bases are TGTGCCAGCAGCCGAAAGCCGTTTCAAGAGACCCAGTACTTC.

This clonotype was picked up a small number of times. The rearrangement joins TRBV5-1 to TRBJ2-5; 7 bases are shared with TRBD2. The CDR3 contains 15 residues. With 4 bases clipped from V and 4 bases from J, the junction kept 10 bases outside the gene matches. Germline CDR1 is SGHRS and CDR2 is YFSETQ. The CDR3 protein is CASSELLAFRETQYF. The DNA for the CDR3 is TGCGCCAGCAGCGAGCTACTAGCGTTTAGAGAGACCCAGTACTTC.

The V gene is TRBV5-1, the J gene TRBJ2-6; D ambiguous. The CDR3 is made up of 17 amino acids. The V end lost 2 bases, the J end lost 0 bases, and 12 bases lay between the germline ends. CDR1 is SGHRS, CDR2 YFSETQ, per germline. The CDR3 sequence is CASSFEVGFSGANVLTF. The DNA of the CDR3 is TGCGCCAGCAGCTTCGAAGTAGGGTTCTCTGGGGCCAACGTCCTGACTTTC.

The sample holds many counts of this clonotype. This chain uses TRBV24-1 with TRBJ2-3; 9 bases are shared with TRBD1. Germline V CDR1 and CDR2: KGHDR, SFDVKD. The length of the CDR3 is 13 residues. The J segment lost 2 bases and the V segment lost 9 bases, leaving 2 bases of the junction unmatched. CDR3 in DNA: TGTGCCACCCGGGACAGGGTCACAGATACGCAGTATTTT. This translates into CATRDRVTDTQYF.

This clonotype was detected many times. This chain uses TRBV29-1 with TRBJ1-2; D possibly corresponds to TRBD1 (6 bases). Germline lookup yields CDR1 SQVTM and CDR2 ANQGSEA. Trimming cost V 4 bases and J 6 bases, with 12 bases left between them. This CDR3 has 12 residues. The CDR3 DNA reads as TGCAGCGTTGTTCAGGGGCCGGATGGCTACACCTTC. Translated, it gives CSVVQGPDGYTF.

The chain is built from TRBV5-1 and TRBJ2-3; 10 positions match TRBD1. Germline V CDR1 and CDR2: SGHRS, YFSETQ. This CDR3 has 15 amino acids. Trimming at V came to 1 base and at J to 6 bases, leaving 5 bases not matched to a gene. CDR3 loop: CASSLTTGGWDTQYF. CDR3 DNA sequence: TGCGCCAGCAGCTTGACGACAGGGGGCTGGGATACGCAGTATTTT. The full variable domain, its missing parts supplied by reference TRBV5-1 and TRBJ2-3, is KAGVTQTPRYLIKTRGQQVTLSCSPISGHRSVSWYQQTPGQGLQFLFEYFSETQRNKGNFPGRFSGRQFSNSRSEMNVSTLELGDSALYLCASSLTTGGWDTQYFGPGTRLTVL.

The V call is TRBV20-1, the J call TRBJ2-7; D might be TRBD1 (5 bases). The CDR3 totals 14 residues. Germline-derived CDR1 and CDR2 are DFQATT and SNEGSKA (reference sequence). Trimming removed 0 bases at V and 3 bases at J, with 12 bases between. The CDR3 spells CSARDKGVLYEQYF. The CDR3 DNA sequence: TGCAGTGCTAGAGATAAAGGGGTCCTCTACGAGCAGTACTTC.

This clonotype was counted ten times or more. This chain links TRBV29-1 with TRBJ2-5; 9 positions agree with TRBD2. The CDR3 consists of 14 residues. Germline assignment: CDR1 SQVTM and CDR2 ANQGSEA. The V gene end was trimmed by 5 bases and the J gene end by 5 bases; junction bases not matched to a gene: 9. The CDR3 region is CSVMSPGTSETQYF. DNA for the CDR3: TGCAGCGTTATGTCTCCCGGGACTAGCGAGACCCAGTACTTC.

This clonotype was counted many times. This sequence joins TRBV4-3 and TRBJ2-3; TRBD1 might be the D (5 bases). The CDR3 is made up of 18 amino acids. Germline CDR1 reads LGHNA; CDR2 reads YSLEER. V lost 0 bases and J lost 4, with 20 bases in between. Here the CDR3 reads CASSQDGQGPTHPDTQYF. The CDR3 nucleotides read TGCGCCAGCAGCCAAGATGGGCAGGGCCCTACCCACCCAGATACGCAGTATTTT.

V and J are TRBV20-1 and TRBJ2-1; D possibly corresponds to TRBD2 (7 bases). This CDR3 contains 16 residues. The ends were cut back, 1 base at V and 7 bases at J, with 20 bases in the middle. The germline gives CDR1 DFQATT, CDR2 SNEGSKA (reference sequence). CDR3 sequence (DNA): TGCAGTGCTAGAGGGGCGAAGGGGGGGGTTCTTAATGAGCAGTTCTTC. It yields the protein CSARGAKGGVLNEQFF.

This clonotype was observed a handful of times. This chain uses TRBV20-1 with TRBJ2-7, with TRBD2 matching over 9 bases. CDR1 and CDR2 (germline): DFQATT, SNEGSKA (reference sequence). This CDR3 has 14 amino acids. V trimming: 0 bases; J trimming: 2 bases; junction bases outside the gene matches: 2. The CDR3 DNA reads as TGCAGTGCTAGAGAAACTAGCGGGCCCTACGAGCAGTACGTC. Amino acid sequence: CSARETSGPYEQYV.